The entry that follows covers one T cell receptor (beta chain) sequence. Its specificity is unknown. Using a J-beta primer mix together with a sample-barcoded 5' primer, a second PCR was run for roughly 6 to 12 cycles. MiXCR was run by TCRdb on the 5' RACE reads, yielding one entry per CDR3 protein. The sample holds about 900,000 distinct CDR3 sequences, 62% seen once. V lost 4 bases to trimming and J lost 4 bases, with 11 bases between them. In germline, CDR1 is SGHKS, CDR2 YYEKEE (reference sequence). CDR3 length: 13 residues. The data stem from a study of blood T cells in healthy people across ages. The study, taken as a whole, reports: The fall in TCR beta diversity per million T cells was roughly linear with age.

Source material: blood. The TCR comes from a man between 25 and 39 years old in good health. This chain joins TRBV5-5 and TRBJ1-1; maybe TRBD1 (5 bases). CDR3 in amino acids: CASSTTGFTEAFF. CDR3 in DNA: TGTGCCAGCAGCACAACAGGTTTCACTGAAGCTTTCTTT. The full variable domain, completed using reference TRBV5-5 and TRBJ1-1, is DAGVTQSPTHLIKTRGQQVTLRCSPISGHKSVSWYQQVLGQGPQFIFQYYEKEERGRGNFPDRFSARQFPNYSSELNVNALLLGDSALYLCASSTTGFTEAFFGQGTRLTVV.